These T cell receptor beta chains were read from a single sample in a study of T cell clones after liver transplantation. The assay was immunoSEQ multiplex PCR, and TCRdb's table has in-frame clones only and misses some. Found here are under 130,000 clones, roughly four fifths of them singletons; the top ten hold approximately 2.9%. The sample consisted of CD4+ T cells from blood, taken approximately 4 years after liver transplant. The receptors shown here come from a human patient who received a liver transplant. T cells may partly derive from the graft donor. CDR3s include the opening cysteine and the closing phenylalanine or tryptophan. A D gene is named only where the DNA matches it firmly. Rows give clone size only sometimes, using once, few, many, or a class for an expanded clone.

j_call: TRBJ2-5
clone_size: -
d_call: -
v_call: TRBV20-1
cdr3_length: 10
cdr3_aa: CSASLETQYF
cdr3_nt: TGCAGTGCTAGTCTGGAGACCCAGTACTTC

j_call: TRBJ2-7
clone_size: -
d_call: -
v_call: TRBV14
cdr3_length: 13
cdr3_aa: CASSPRLLYEQYF
cdr3_nt: TGTGCCAGCAGCCCCCGGTTACTCTACGAGCAGTACTTC

j_call: TRBJ1-4
clone_size: -
d_call: TRBD1
v_call: TRBV27
cdr3_length: 16
cdr3_aa: CASRLLQTGGSEKLFF
cdr3_nt: TGTGCCAGCAGGTTACTTCAGACAGGGGGCAGTGAAAAACTGTTTTTT

j_call: TRBJ1-5
clone_size: -
d_call: -
v_call: TRBV18
cdr3_length: 16
cdr3_aa: CASSPSDRLGNQPQHF
cdr3_nt: TGTGCCAGCTCACCTTCGGACAGATTGGGCAATCAGCCCCAGCATTTT

j_call: TRBJ1-5
clone_size: -
d_call: -
v_call: TRBV6-1
cdr3_length: 14
cdr3_aa: CASSEGARNQPQHF
cdr3_nt: TGTGCCAGCAGTGAAGGGGCCCGCAATCAGCCCCAGCATTTT

j_call: TRBJ2-2
clone_size: -
d_call: -
v_call: TRBV7-2
cdr3_length: 15
cdr3_aa: CASSVSGENTGELFF
cdr3_nt: TGTGCCAGCAGCGTGTCGGGGGAGAACACCGGGGAGCTGTTTTTT

j_call: TRBJ2-2
clone_size: -
d_call: -
v_call: TRBV7-7
cdr3_length: 16
cdr3_aa: CASSPQSGTNTGELFF
cdr3_nt: TGTGCCAGCAGCCCCCAGTCCGGCACGAACACCGGGGAGCTGTTTTTT

j_call: TRBJ1-1
clone_size: -
d_call: -
v_call: TRBV30
cdr3_length: 11
cdr3_aa: CAWNFGTEAFF
cdr3_nt: TGTGCCTGGAATTTCGGCACTGAAGCTTTCTTT

j_call: TRBJ2-3
clone_size: -
d_call: TRBD2
v_call: TRBV11-2
cdr3_length: 15
cdr3_aa: CASSLSGTNTDTQYF
cdr3_nt: TGTGCCAGCAGCTTATCCGGGACTAACACAGATACGCAGTATTTT

j_call: TRBJ2-3
clone_size: -
d_call: -
v_call: TRBV19
cdr3_length: 15
cdr3_aa: CASSSLATSTDTQYF
cdr3_nt: TGTGCCAGTAGTTCTCTAGCGACTAGCACAGATACGCAGTATTTT

j_call: TRBJ2-5
clone_size: once
d_call: -
v_call: TRBV15
cdr3_length: 11
cdr3_aa: CATSRVGTQYF
cdr3_nt: TGTGCCACCAGCAGAGTGGGGACCCAGTACTTC

j_call: TRBJ2-1
clone_size: -
d_call: -
v_call: TRBV7-6
cdr3_length: 13
cdr3_aa: CASSPTAGNEQFF
cdr3_nt: TGTGCCAGCAGCCCCACGGCGGGGAATGAGCAGTTCTTC

j_call: TRBJ2-7
clone_size: -
d_call: -
v_call: TRBV5-4
cdr3_length: 13
cdr3_aa: CASSLTASYEQYF
cdr3_nt: TGTGCCAGCAGCTTGACCGCCTCCTACGAGCAGTACTTC

j_call: TRBJ1-6
clone_size: -
d_call: -
v_call: TRBV19
cdr3_length: 16
cdr3_aa: CASSLRRDTYNSPLHF
cdr3_nt: TGTGCCAGTAGTCTAAGACGGGACACGTATAATTCACCCCTCCACTTT

j_call: TRBJ1-1
clone_size: once
d_call: TRBD1
v_call: TRBV2
cdr3_length: 15
cdr3_aa: CASSEPKGGGTEAFF
cdr3_nt: TGTGCCAGCAGTGAACCCAAAGGGGGCGGCACTGAAGCTTTCTTT

j_call: TRBJ1-2
clone_size: -
d_call: -
v_call: TRBV28
cdr3_length: 13
cdr3_aa: CAATNLRDYGYTF
cdr3_nt: TGTGCCGCCACCAACTTACGCGACTATGGCTACACCTTC

j_call: TRBJ2-2
clone_size: -
d_call: TRBD2
v_call: TRBV2
cdr3_length: 15
cdr3_aa: CASRASGIFTGELFF
cdr3_nt: TGTGCCAGCAGGGCTAGCGGGATTTTCACCGGGGAGCTGTTTTTT

j_call: TRBJ2-2
clone_size: -
d_call: -
v_call: TRBV4-2
cdr3_length: 18
cdr3_aa: CASSRPRQGTLGTGELFF
cdr3_nt: TGTGCCAGCAGCCGGCCTCGGCAGGGAACGTTAGGCACCGGGGAGCTGTTTTTT